This TCR beta chain was sequenced for a study of T cells in Graves' hyperthyroidism and ophthalmopathy. Study-level results: Blood samples included most of the expanded thyroid clonotypes exceeding 0.001.

RNA transcripts provided the source from which TCR beta CDR3 regions were amplified. Researchers ran a first-round RT-PCR on the TCR CDR3 using the HTBI primer set. TCRdb used MiXCR to reprocess the multiplex PCR reads, holding one entry per CDR3 protein. Seen here are roughly 570,000 distinct CDR3 sequences, roughly 46% observed once, and the top ten hold under 20%. This clonotype has a count of ten or more. What it binds is unknown. The ends were cut back, 4 bases at V and 3 bases at J, with 10 bases in the middle. The germline V gene has CDR1 KGHSH and CDR2 LQKENI. CDR3 length: 14 amino acids. The sequenced sample was peripheral blood or thyroid tissue (not recorded which). The clonotype comes from an adult woman with Graves' disease, either hyperthyroidism or ophthalmopathy (not recorded which). This chain links TRBV18 with TRBJ1-3; D is unclear. In DNA form, the CDR3 reads TGTGCCAGCTCACGCCTCGGCGTTGGAAACACCATATATTTT. As protein: CASSRLGVGNTIYF.